This TCR beta chain emerged from a study of blood T cell repertoires in COVID-19. Clones were sequenced by immunoSEQ multiplex PCR, and TCRdb holds only the in-frame ones, with some missing. The sample lists about 67,000 clones, 87% occurring once. Trimming cost V 5 bases and J 7 bases; bases outside gene matches: 11. The CDR3 length is 16 residues. CDR1 and CDR2 (germline): SGHNT, YENEEA. The specimen sequenced was peripheral blood. The chain has TRBV11-3 and TRBJ2-1; 10 bases agree with TRBD2. This receptor was taken from a woman of 80 years or more with acute or convalescent COVID-19. The CDR3 DNA is TGTGCCAGCAGCCCCAGGGGGCTAGCGGGAGCAAATGAGCAGTTCTTC. Translation gives CASSPRGLAGANEQFF.